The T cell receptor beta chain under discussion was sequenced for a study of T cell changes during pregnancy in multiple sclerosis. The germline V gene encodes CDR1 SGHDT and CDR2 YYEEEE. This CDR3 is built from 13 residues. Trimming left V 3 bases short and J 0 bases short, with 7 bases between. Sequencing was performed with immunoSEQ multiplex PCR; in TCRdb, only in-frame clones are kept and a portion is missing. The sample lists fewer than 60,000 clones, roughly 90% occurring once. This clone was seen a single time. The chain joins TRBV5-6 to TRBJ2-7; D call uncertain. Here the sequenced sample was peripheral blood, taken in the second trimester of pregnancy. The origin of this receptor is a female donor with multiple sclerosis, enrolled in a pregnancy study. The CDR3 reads CASSWAASYEQYF. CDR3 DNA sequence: TGTGCCAGCAGCTGGGCCGCCTCCTACGAGCAGTACTTC.